The following is a T cell receptor beta chain sequence with its context. Antigen unknown. These data belong to a study of shared clonotypes between healthy human individuals. Broader study findings: An anticipated effect of sequencing depth on clonotype sharing among donors was recognized. Blood alone was sampled, and tissue repertoires likely differ.

Germline-derived CDR1 and CDR2 are SGHRS and YFSETQ. Trimming left V 4 bases short and J 2 bases short, with 6 bases between. The CDR3 is 12 residues long. Every subset had its genomic DNA shared out evenly among several immunoSEQ plates. The protocol was immunoSEQ multiplex PCR, while the TCRdb copy is restricted to in-frame clones and leaves out a portion. The profile covers roughly 96,000 clones, with more than 45% appearing a single time and approximately 15% taken by the ten largest. This receptor was identified in a woman in her thirties or forties in good health. Some clones in this sample may be carry-over from other donors' samples. This sequence joins TRBV5-1 and TRBJ1-2; no clear D gene. Sample: PBMCs. The CDR3 here is CASSEPNYGYTF. In nucleotides, the CDR3 is TGCGCCAGCAGCGAACCAAACTATGGCTACACCTTC. Supplemented by reference TRBV5-1 and TRBJ1-2, the full variable domain reads KAGVTQTPRYLIKTRGQQVTLSCSPISGHRSVSWYQQTPGQGLQFLFEYFSETQRNKGNFPGRFSGRQFSNSRSEMNVSTLELGDSALYLCASSEPNYGYTFGSGTRLTVV.